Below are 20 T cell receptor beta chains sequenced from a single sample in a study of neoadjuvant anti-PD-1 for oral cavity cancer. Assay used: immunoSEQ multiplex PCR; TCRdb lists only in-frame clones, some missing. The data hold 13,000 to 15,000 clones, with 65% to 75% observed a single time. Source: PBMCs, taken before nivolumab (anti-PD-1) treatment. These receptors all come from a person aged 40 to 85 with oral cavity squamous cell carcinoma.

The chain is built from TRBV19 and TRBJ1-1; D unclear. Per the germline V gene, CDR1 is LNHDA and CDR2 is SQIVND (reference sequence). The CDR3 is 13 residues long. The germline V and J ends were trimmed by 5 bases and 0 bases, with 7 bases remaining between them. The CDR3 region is CASSLYVNTEAFF. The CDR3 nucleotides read TGTGCCAGTAGTTTGTATGTGAACACTGAAGCTTTCTTT.

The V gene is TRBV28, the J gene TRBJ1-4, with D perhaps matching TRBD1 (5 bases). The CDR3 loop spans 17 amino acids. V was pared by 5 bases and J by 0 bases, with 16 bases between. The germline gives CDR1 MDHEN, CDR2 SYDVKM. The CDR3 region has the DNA TGTGCCAGCAGTCTCCCGGGACTCCTAGCAACTAATGAAAAACTGTTTTTT. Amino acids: CASSLPGLLATNEKLFF.

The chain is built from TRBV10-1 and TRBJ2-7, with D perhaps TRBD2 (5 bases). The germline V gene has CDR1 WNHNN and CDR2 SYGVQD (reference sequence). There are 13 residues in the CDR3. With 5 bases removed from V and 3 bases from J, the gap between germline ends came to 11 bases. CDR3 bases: TGCGCCAGCAGTTCCCTACGGGGCTACGAGCAGTACTTC. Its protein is CASSSLRGYEQYF.

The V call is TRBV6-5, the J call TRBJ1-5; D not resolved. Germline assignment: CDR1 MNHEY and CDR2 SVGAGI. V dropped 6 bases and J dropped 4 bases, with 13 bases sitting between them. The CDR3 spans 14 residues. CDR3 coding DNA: TGTGCCAGCAGCGGACTTATCGGTAATCAGCCCCAGCATTTT. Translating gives CASSGLIGNQPQHF.

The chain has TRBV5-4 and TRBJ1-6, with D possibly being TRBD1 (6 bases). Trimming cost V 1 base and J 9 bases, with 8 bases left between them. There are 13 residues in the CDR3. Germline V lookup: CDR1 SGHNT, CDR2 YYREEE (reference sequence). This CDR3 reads CASSLRGISPLHF. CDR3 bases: TGTGCCAGCAGCTTGAGGGGGATTTCACCCCTCCACTTT.

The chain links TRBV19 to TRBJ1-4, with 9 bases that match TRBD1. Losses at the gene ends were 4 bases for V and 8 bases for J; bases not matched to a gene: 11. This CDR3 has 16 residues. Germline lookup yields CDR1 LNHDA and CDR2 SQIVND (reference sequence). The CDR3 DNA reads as TGTGCCAGTAGTAAGGGACAGGGCTTCTCCAACGAAAAACTGTTTTTT. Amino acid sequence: CASSKGQGFSNEKLFF.

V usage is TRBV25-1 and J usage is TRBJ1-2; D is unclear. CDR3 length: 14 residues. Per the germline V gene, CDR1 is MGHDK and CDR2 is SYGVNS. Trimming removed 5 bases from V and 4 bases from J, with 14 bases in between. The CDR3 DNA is TGTGCCAGCAGTCCCTCGGGTCAGCTCTATGGCTACACCTTC. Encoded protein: CASSPSGQLYGYTF.

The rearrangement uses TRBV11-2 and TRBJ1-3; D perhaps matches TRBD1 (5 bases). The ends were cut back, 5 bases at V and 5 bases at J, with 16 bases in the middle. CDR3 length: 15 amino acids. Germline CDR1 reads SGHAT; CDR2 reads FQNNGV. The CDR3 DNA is TGTGCCAGCAGCCAGCAAACAGGACTTAGAAACACCATATATTTT. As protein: CASSQQTGLRNTIYF.

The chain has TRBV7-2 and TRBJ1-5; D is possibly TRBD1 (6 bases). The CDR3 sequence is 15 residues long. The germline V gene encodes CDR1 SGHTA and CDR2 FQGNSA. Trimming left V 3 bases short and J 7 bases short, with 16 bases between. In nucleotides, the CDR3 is TGTGCCAGCAGCTTGGGAAACAGGGCCGGCCAGCCCCAGCATTTT. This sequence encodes CASSLGNRAGQPQHF.

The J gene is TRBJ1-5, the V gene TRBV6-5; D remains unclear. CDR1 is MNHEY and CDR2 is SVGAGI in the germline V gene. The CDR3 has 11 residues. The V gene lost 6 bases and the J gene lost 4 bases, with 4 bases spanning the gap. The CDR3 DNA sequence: TGTGCCAGCAGAACTAATCAGCCCCAGCATTTT. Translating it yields CASRTNQPQHF.

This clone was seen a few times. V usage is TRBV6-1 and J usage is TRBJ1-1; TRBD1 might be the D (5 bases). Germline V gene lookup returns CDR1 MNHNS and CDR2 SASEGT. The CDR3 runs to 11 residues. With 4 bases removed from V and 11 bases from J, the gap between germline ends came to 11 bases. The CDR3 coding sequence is TGTGCCAGCAGTGTTGGGTGGGACGCTTTCTTT. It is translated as CASSVGWDAFF.

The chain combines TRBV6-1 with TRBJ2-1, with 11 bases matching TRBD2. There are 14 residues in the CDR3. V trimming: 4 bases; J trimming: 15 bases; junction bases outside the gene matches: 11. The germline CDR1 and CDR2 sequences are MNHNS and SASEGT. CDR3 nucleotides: TGTGCCAGCAGTGTGTTACTAGCGGGAGTGGGTACGTTCTTC. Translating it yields CASSVLLAGVGTFF.

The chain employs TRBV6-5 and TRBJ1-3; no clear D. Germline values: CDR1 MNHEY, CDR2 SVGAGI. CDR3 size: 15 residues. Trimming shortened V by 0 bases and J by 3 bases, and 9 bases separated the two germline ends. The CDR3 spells CASSYSKGIGNTIYF. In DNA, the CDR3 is TGTGCCAGCAGTTACTCGAAAGGGATTGGAAACACCATATATTTT.

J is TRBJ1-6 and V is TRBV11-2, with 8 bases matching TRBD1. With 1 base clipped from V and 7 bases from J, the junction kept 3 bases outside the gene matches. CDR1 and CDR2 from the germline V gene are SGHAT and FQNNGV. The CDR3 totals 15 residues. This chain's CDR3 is CASSLGRQGNSPLHF. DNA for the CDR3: TGTGCCAGCAGCTTAGGTCGACAGGGGAATTCACCCCTCCACTTT.

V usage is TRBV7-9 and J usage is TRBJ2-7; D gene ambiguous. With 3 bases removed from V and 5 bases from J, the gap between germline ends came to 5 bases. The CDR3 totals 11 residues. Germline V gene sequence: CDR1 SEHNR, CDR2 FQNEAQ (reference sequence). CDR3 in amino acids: CASSFNNEQYF. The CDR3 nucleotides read TGTGCCAGCAGCTTCAATAACGAGCAGTACTTC.

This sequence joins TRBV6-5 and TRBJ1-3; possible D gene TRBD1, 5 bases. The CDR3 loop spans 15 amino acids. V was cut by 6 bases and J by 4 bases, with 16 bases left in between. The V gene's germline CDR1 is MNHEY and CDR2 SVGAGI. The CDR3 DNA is TGTGCCAGCAGAACGACAGAAGGATCCGGAAACACCATATATTTT. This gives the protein CASRTTEGSGNTIYF.

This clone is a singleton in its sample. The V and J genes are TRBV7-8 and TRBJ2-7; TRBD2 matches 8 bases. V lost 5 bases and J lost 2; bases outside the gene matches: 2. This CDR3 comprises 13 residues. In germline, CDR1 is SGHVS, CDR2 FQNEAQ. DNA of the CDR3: TGTGCCAGCAGCCGGGGGGGGGCCTACGAGCAGTACTTC. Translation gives CASSRGGAYEQYF.

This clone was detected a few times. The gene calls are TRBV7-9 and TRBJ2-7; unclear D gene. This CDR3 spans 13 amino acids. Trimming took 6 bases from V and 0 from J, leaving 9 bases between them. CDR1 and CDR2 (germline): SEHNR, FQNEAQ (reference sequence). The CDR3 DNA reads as TGTGCCAGCAGAGAACAGAACTCCTACGAGCAGTACTTC. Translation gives CASREQNSYEQYF.

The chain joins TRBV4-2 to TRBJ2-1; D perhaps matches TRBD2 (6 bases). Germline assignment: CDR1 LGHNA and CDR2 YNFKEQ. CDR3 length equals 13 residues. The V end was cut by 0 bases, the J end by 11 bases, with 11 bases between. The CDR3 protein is CASSQEPGTQQFF. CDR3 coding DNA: TGTGCCAGCAGCCAAGAACCCGGGACTCAGCAGTTCTTC.

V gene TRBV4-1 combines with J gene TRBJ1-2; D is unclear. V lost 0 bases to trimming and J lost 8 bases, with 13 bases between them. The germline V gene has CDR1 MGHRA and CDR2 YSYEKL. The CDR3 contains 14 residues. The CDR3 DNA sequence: TGCGCCAGCAGCCAAGAAAGGACGGGAGGGGGCTACACCTTC. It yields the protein CASSQERTGGGYTF.